This paragraph reports one TCR beta chain. Its antigen is currently unknown. TCRdb reanalysed the reads using MiXCR and keeps one entry per CDR3 protein. The data contain about half a million distinct CDR3 sequences, 25% to 35% of them singletons. The length of the CDR3 is 16 residues. Germline V lookup: CDR1 MGHRA, CDR2 YSYEKL. The junction had 8 bases not matched to a gene; V was cut back by 1 base and J by 8 bases. This record belongs to a study of T cell repertoires in cytomegalovirus infection. This TCR came from a human donor in good health (CMV status not recorded). Some clones in this sample may be carry-over from other donors' samples. This specimen was cultured PBMCs, taken from culture after CMV antigen stimulation. The chain carries TRBV4-1 and TRBJ2-1; 10 nucleotides align to TRBD2. This CDR3 reads CASSQASGRATDEQFF. The CDR3 nucleotides are TGCGCCAGCAGCCAAGCGAGCGGGAGGGCTACGGATGAGCAGTTCTTC.